This TCR beta chain appears in the sequencing data of a study of blood T cell repertoires in COVID-19. Using immunoSEQ multiplex PCR, the repertoire was profiled, and TCRdb retains in-frame clones only, with some absent. The profile shows approximately 62,000 clones, over 75% of them singletons. Only one count was recorded for this clone. This clonotype was sampled from a man older than 75 with acute or convalescent COVID-19. Sequencing input: peripheral blood.

CDR3 protein: CASSSLVLGGTVAFF. The CDR3, as DNA: TGTGCCAGCAGCTCCCTCGTATTGGGTGGGACAGTAGCTTTCTTT. This chain links TRBV7-8 with TRBJ1-1, with TRBD1 matching over 7 bases. The germline V gene has CDR1 SGHVS and CDR2 FQNEAQ. This CDR3 comprises 15 residues. J gave up 10 bases and V 4 bases, and 15 bases lay outside the gene matches. Drawing the rest from reference TRBV7-8 and TRBJ1-1, the complete variable domain is GAGVSQSPRYKVAKRGQDVALRCDPISGHVSLFWYQQALGQGPEFLTYFQNEAQLDKSGLPSDRFFAERPEGSVSTLKIQRTQQEDSAVYLCASSSLVLGGTVAFFGQGTRLTVV.